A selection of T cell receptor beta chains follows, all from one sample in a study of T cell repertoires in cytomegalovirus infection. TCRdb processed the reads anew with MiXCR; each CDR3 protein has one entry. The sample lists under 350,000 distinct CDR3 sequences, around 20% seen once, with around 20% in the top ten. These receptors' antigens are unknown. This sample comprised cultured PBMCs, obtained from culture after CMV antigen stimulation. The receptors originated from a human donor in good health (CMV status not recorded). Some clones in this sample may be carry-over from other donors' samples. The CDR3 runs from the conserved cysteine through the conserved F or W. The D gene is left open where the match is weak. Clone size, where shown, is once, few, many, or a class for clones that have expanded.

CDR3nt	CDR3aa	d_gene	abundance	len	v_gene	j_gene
TGCAGCGGATCCACTAGCGGGAGGGGTGAGCAGTTCTTC	CSGSTSGRGEQFF	TRBD2	few	13	TRBV29-1	TRBJ2-1
TGTGCCAGCAGCTTAAAAGCGGGAGGGCCCGGCCGCACAGATACGCAGTATTTT	CASSLKAGGPGRTDTQYF	TRBD2	NA	18	TRBV7-2	TRBJ2-3
TGTGCCACCAGTGATCCTCGGGACAGATACAATGAGCAGTTCTTC	CATSDPRDRYNEQFF	TRBD1	few	15	TRBV24-1	TRBJ2-1
TGTGCCAGCACCCGGGACAGGGGACCTGAAGCTTTCTTT	CASTRDRGPEAFF	TRBD1	NA	13	TRBV28	TRBJ1-1
TGTGCCAGCAGTTACTCGAGCGACAGTCAGCCCCAGCATTTT	CASSYSSDSQPQHF	NA	few	14	TRBV6-2/TRBV6-3	TRBJ1-5
TGTGCCAGCAGCTTAGGAGGACAGGGGAGTACTGAAGCTTTCTTT	CASSLGGQGSTEAFF	TRBD1	NA	15	TRBV7-4	TRBJ1-1
TGTGCCAGCACCCGAAGCGGGCAAGAGACCCAGTACTTC	CASTRSGQETQYF	NA	NA	13	TRBV11-2	TRBJ2-5
TGTGCCAGCAGCTTATACCCTAGCGGGAGTGGTAATGAGCAGTTCTTC	CASSLYPSGSGNEQFF	TRBD2	NA	16	TRBV5-6	TRBJ2-1
TGTGCCAGCAGTGCGGGACCGGTCGGGGCCCAGCATTTT	CASSAGPVGAQHF	NA	once	13	TRBV6-2/TRBV6-3	TRBJ1-5
TGTGCCAGCAGCTGGGGACCGCGCCGGCCCACAGATACGCAGTATTTT	CASSWGPRRPTDTQYF	NA	NA	16	TRBV7-2	TRBJ2-3
TGTGCCAGTAGTATAATGGACACGGGGAATGAGCAGTTCTTC	CASSIMDTGNEQFF	NA	many	14	TRBV19	TRBJ2-1
TGTGCCAGCAGTTACAGGGGCGGTAATGAAAAACTGTTTTTT	CASSYRGGNEKLFF	NA	NA	14	TRBV6-5	TRBJ1-4
TGTGCCAGCAGTTACTCGCGGGGGGCAGGCTATGGCTACACCTTC	CASSYSRGAGYGYTF	NA	few	15	TRBV6-5	TRBJ1-2
TGTGCCAGCAGCTTAGGGGCAGGGGGCGGCTATGGCTACACCTTC	CASSLGAGGGYGYTF	TRBD1	many	15	TRBV7-8	TRBJ1-2
TGTGCCAGCAGCTTGGAACAGGGGATGACTGAAGCTTTCTTT	CASSLEQGMTEAFF	TRBD1	NA	14	TRBV7-4	TRBJ1-1
TGTGCCAGCAGCTTAGGGACAGTTGAAAAACTGTTTTTT	CASSLGTVEKLFF	NA	few	13	TRBV7-2	TRBJ1-4
TGTGCCAGCAGTTGGGGACTAGCTGACAATGAGCAGTTCTTC	CASSWGLADNEQFF	TRBD2	few	14	TRBV12-3/TRBV12-4	TRBJ2-1
TGTGCCAGTGCGTCGGGGGCGTATGGCTACACCTTC	CASASGAYGYTF	NA	NA	12	TRBV18	TRBJ1-2
TGTGCCAGCAGCTGGGATGGGGCCCCTAATGACGAGCAGTACTTC	CASSWDGAPNDEQYF	NA	NA	15	TRBV7-2	TRBJ2-7
TGTGCCAGTAGTAAGGCAGGGAATCGTTTTGGCTATGGCTACACCTTC	CASSKAGNRFGYGYTF	NA	few	16	TRBV19	TRBJ1-2
TGTGCCAGCAGTTTTACGGGCACGATTAACTATGGCTACACCTTC	CASSFTGTINYGYTF	NA	many	15	TRBV7-9	TRBJ1-2
TGTGCCAGCAGTTTGAGGGGAATTGAGCAGTTCTTC	CASSLRGIEQFF	NA	NA	12	TRBV6-2/TRBV6-3	TRBJ2-1
TGTGCCAGCAGCTTAGCGATAGGGGGGCAAACTAACTATGGCTACACCTTC	CASSLAIGGQTNYGYTF	NA	many	17	TRBV7-8	TRBJ1-2
TGTGCCAGCAGCTTAGATTCCTTGAGCTCCTACAATGAGCAGTTCTTC	CASSLDSLSSYNEQFF	NA	few	16	TRBV11-3	TRBJ2-1
TGTGCCAGCAGCTTAGACCCAATAGGACTAGCGAGTATCTACGAGCAGTACTTC	CASSLDPIGLASIYEQYF	TRBD2	many	18	TRBV7-2	TRBJ2-7
TGTGCCAGCAGCCAACCAACGGGGTCCGGCTACACCTTC	CASSQPTGSGYTF	NA	NA	13	TRBV6-2/TRBV6-3	TRBJ1-2
TGTGCCAGCAGTTACTCGGACCCCCGGCGCCGCACTGAAGCTTTCTTT	CASSYSDPRRRTEAFF	NA	NA	16	TRBV6-2/TRBV6-3	TRBJ1-1
TGTGCCAGTAGTTCGTTCGCCGGGAAGAAAGGAAGGGATACGCAGTATTTT	CASSSFAGKKGRDTQYF	NA	NA	17	TRBV19	TRBJ2-3
TGTGCCAGCAGCGGCCACTTGGACTCCTACAATGAGCAGTTCTTC	CASSGHLDSYNEQFF	NA	few	15	TRBV4-2	TRBJ2-1
TGTGCCAGTAGTGACCAGGCTCGGCATAGCAATCAGCCCCAGCATTTT	CASSDQARHSNQPQHF	NA	NA	16	TRBV19	TRBJ1-5
TGTGCCAGCAGCACAACAGGGATCTACAATGAGCAGTTCTTC	CASSTTGIYNEQFF	NA	NA	14	TRBV7-9	TRBJ2-1
TGCGCCAGCAGCCAAGTCCTTCTCGGGGTCGACAATGAGCAGTTCTTC	CASSQVLLGVDNEQFF	NA	NA	16	TRBV4-3	TRBJ2-1
TGTGCCAGCAGTGCCCCCGGACGGCAAGAGACCCAGTACTTC	CASSAPGRQETQYF	NA	few	14	TRBV6-1	TRBJ2-5
TGTGCCAGCAGCTCCGAAGGGACTAGCGGGGTTGAGCAGTTCTTC	CASSSEGTSGVEQFF	TRBD2	NA	15	TRBV11-3	TRBJ2-1
TGTGCCAGCAAAACAGACCACCACAATGAGCAGTTCTTC	CASKTDHHNEQFF	NA	few	13	TRBV12-3/TRBV12-4	TRBJ2-1
TGTGCCAGCAGTTACTCGGGGAGAAGTGAAGCTTTCTTT	CASSYSGRSEAFF	NA	NA	13	TRBV6-8	TRBJ1-1
TGTGCCAGCAGCCCCGCCCCGGGGCTTTGGGGAAACACCATATATTTT	CASSPAPGLWGNTIYF	NA	many	16	TRBV7-2	TRBJ1-3
TGTGCCAGCGGACGGAATCGGAACAGGGGGGCCACCGGGGAGCTGTTTTTT	CASGRNRNRGATGELFF	TRBD1	many	17	TRBV7-8	TRBJ2-2
TGCGCCAGCAGCCAAAACAGGCGTTCCTACAATGAGCAGTTCTTC	CASSQNRRSYNEQFF	NA	many	15	TRBV4-1	TRBJ2-1
TGTGCCAGCAGCCAGCGGGTCGATCAGCCCCAGCATTTT	CASSQRVDQPQHF	NA	few	13	TRBV27	TRBJ1-5
TGTGCCAGCAGTGAACGGTTTCTAGCCCACGAGCAGTACTTC	CASSERFLAHEQYF	NA	few	14	TRBV2	TRBJ2-7
TGTGCCAGCACCTACAGGGACTACACTGAAGCTTTCTTT	CASTYRDYTEAFF	NA	many	13	TRBV5-4	TRBJ1-1
TGTGCCATCAGTGCCGGGCCCCAAGAGACCCAGTACTTC	CAISAGPQETQYF	NA	many	13	TRBV10-3	TRBJ2-5
TGTGCCAGCAGCACAGGGACAGGGGGCTCCTACGAGCAGTACTTC	CASSTGTGGSYEQYF	TRBD1	NA	15	TRBV13	TRBJ2-7
TGTGCCAGCAGCTTAGGGACAAGCTCTGGAAACACCATATATTTT	CASSLGTSSGNTIYF	NA	many	15	TRBV7-2	TRBJ1-3
TGTGCCAGCAGTTACGGGGACAGGGCTGCCTACAAGCAGTACTTC	CASSYGDRAAYKQYF	TRBD1	NA	15	TRBV6-2/TRBV6-3	TRBJ2-7
TGTGCCAGCAGCCCTATGACAGATTACACCGGGGAGCTGTTTTTT	CASSPMTDYTGELFF	NA	NA	15	TRBV7-9	TRBJ2-2
TGTGCCAGCAGCTTGGGCCGGACTAGCGGGAGGAACTACAATGAGCAGTTCTTC	CASSLGRTSGRNYNEQFF	TRBD2	NA	18	TRBV11-1	TRBJ2-1
TGTGCCAGCAGTTATAATCTCGGACTCTTTGAGCAGTTCTTC	CASSYNLGLFEQFF	NA	NA	14	TRBV6-2/TRBV6-3	TRBJ2-1
TGTGCCAGCAGTTTTACCAGGACACTGAGCAATCAGCCCCAGCATTTT	CASSFTRTLSNQPQHF	NA	NA	16	TRBV12-3/TRBV12-4	TRBJ1-5